This T cell receptor (beta chain) was recovered during a study of blood T cell repertoires in COVID-19 (TCRdb year 2020). Background for the entire study: Samples covering the acute and convalescent phases of COVID-19 were provided by collaborators in the United States, Italy and Spain. The material from the prospective study consisted of cDNA or gDNA derived from T cells, B-cell-depleted T cells, or PBMCs. Subjects who had been exposed to COVID-19, were actively infected with it, or had recovered from it provided the deeply sampled blood TCRbeta repertoires that made up the dataset. The repertoires were released in a freely available public database intended as a resource for research on the immune response to SARS-CoV-2. The samples were drawn from two sources: the first 160 participants of the ongoing ImmuneRACE study, and 1,000 to 1,500 subjects contributed by 6 global collaborators. Nearly every sample came with metadata listing a de-identified subject ID, COVID-19 status, age in years and sex. Where HLA class I and class II types were available, the types were taken from metadata supplied by the sample provider, not from assay-based typing.

Here is what the overall study found, with its caveats: Clinical and demographic metadata were provided uncurated, with the amount varying by source and participant.

This clone was recorded once. What antigen it recognizes has not been identified. The input lacks base qualities; no much larger clone sits a single base away. V ends up 2 bases short and J 3 bases short, with an unmatched junction base count of 12. Including the terminal cysteine and phenylalanine, the CDR3 comprises 18 residues. The read is trimmed to its CDR3 DNA, 54 bases read in frame from base 1. Taken from the germline V gene, the CDR1 and CDR2 loops are SGHRS and YFSETQ. TCRbeta CDR3 regions were amplified from genomic DNA by means of the immunoSEQ Assay, a bias-controlled multiplex PCR. For the original study's pipeline: The number of nucleated cells in each sample was estimated from the amplification of reference gene primers within the assay. To quantify the absolute abundance of each unique TCRbeta CDR3 rearrangement, sequence reads were collapsed and filtered. For each sample, productive Simpson clonality was calculated as the square root of Simpson's diversity index over productive rearrangements. Imported from immuneACCESS, the table was reduced by TCRdb to in-frame sequences with V and J called. These copies leave out some clones; in studies compared against another copy, an unresolved V gene accounts for under half, and the cause of the remainder is not known. The DNA was the basis for D and trimming; V, J and clone size are from that table. The sample profile shows a few hundred thousand clones; around 86% of them were found once. In total, the top ten clones hold about 4.2% of the sample.

Participants in the prospective study were enrolled through a virtual design, were aged roughly 18 to 90 years, and lived in some 24 United States geographic areas. Cohort assignment in the prospective study relied on participant-reported clinical history from a screening survey and a study questionnaire. Each participant in the prospective study had whole blood, serum and a nasopharyngeal or oropharyngeal swab collected by mobile phlebotomists. Over a roughly 2-month period, participants in the prospective study had the option of providing additional blood draws and questionnaires. Before DNA extraction, blood samples from the prospective study were shipped at room temperature or frozen.

Source material: PBMCs or T cells enriched from blood (not recorded which). The chain is made from TRBV5-1 and TRBJ2-5, with 11 bases in between that match TRBD2. This TCR derives from a woman aged 35 to 49 with acute COVID-19. The CDR3 reads CASSFDGTSGFLKETQYF. The nucleotide sequence reads as follows: TGCGCCAGCAGCTTTGACGGGACTAGCGGCTTTTTAAAAGAGACCCAGTACTTC.